The clone carrying this T cell receptor beta chain was found many times. This entry belongs to a study of T cells in Graves' hyperthyroidism and ophthalmopathy. About the research overall: Staff took peripheral blood when the initial diagnosis was made, before any treatment began.

Germline assignment: CDR1 MNHEY and CDR2 SVGAGI. V lost 2 bases and J 0 bases, leaving 13 bases between the germline ends. The CDR3 runs 16 residues. There were TCR beta CDR3 regions amplified from RNA transcripts. The study used the HTBI primer set for a first-round RT-PCR of the TCR CDR3. TCRdb ran MiXCR on the multiplex PCR reads and lists one entry per CDR3 protein. The sample records about 360,000 distinct CDR3 sequences, about 20% being singletons. Researchers defined stable Graves' hyperthyroidism as no ophthalmopathy progression within 18 months. Hyperthyroidism was newly diagnosed in patients aged 18 to 65 (duration under 2 months). The diagnoses drew upon clinical symptoms, serum thyroxine and TRAb, thyroid ultrasound and orbital computed tomography.

The specimen was blood. This TCR was sampled from a woman under 30 with Graves' hyperthyroidism. The chain couples TRBV6-5 to TRBJ1-1; D uncertain. CDR3 coding DNA: TGTGCCAGCAGTTACGAGGCTGCCCGTTTGAACACTGAAGCTTTCTTT. Protein product: CASSYEAARLNTEAFF.